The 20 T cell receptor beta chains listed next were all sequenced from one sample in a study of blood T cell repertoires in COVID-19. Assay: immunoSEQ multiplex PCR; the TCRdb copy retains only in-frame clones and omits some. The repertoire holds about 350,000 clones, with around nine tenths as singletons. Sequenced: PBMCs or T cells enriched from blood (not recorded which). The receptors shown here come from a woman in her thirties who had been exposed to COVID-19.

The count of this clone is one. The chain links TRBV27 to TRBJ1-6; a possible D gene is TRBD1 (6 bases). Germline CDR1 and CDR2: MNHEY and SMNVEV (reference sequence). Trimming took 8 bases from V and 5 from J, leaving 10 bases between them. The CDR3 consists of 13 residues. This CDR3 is CASRDMNNSPLHF. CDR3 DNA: TGTGCCAGCCGGGACATGAATAATTCACCCCTCCACTTT.

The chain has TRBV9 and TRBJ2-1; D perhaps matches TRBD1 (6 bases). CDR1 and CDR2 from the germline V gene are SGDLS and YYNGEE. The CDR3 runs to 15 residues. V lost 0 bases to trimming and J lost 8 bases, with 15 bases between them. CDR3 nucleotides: TGTGCCAGCAGCGTAGCGGACTGGGGGCGCGATGAGCAGTTCTTC. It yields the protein CASSVADWGRDEQFF.

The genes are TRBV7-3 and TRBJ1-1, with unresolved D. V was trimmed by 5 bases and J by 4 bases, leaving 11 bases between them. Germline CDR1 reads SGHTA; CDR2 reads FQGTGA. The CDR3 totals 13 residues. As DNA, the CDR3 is TGTGCCAGCAGCCCAGGAGGTTTCACTGAAGCTTTCTTT. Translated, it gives CASSPGGFTEAFF.

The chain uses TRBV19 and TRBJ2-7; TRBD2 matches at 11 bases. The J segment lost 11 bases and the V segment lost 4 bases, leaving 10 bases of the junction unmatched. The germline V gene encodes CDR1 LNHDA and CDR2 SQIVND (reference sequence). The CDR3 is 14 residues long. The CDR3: CASSRGELAGAEYF. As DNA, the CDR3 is TGTGCCAGTAGTAGGGGTGAACTAGCGGGAGCTGAGTACTTC.

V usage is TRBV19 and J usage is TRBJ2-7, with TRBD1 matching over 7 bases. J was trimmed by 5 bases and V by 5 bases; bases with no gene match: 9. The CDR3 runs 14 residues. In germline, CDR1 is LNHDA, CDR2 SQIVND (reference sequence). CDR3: CASSSPWTGDEQYF. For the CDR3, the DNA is TGTGCCAGTAGTTCACCCTGGACAGGTGACGAGCAGTACTTC.

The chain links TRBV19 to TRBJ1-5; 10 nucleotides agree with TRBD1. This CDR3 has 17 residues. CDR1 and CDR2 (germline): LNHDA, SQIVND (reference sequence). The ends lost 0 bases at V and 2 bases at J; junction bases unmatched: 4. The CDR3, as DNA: TGTGCCAGTAGTATAGAGGCCGGGACAGGGGGCAATCAGCCCCAGCATTTT. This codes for CASSIEAGTGGNQPQHF.

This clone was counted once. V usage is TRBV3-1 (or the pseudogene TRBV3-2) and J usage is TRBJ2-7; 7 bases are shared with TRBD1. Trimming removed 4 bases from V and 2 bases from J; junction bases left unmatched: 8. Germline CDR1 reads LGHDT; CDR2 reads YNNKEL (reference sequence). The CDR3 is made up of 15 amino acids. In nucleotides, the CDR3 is TGTGCCAGCAGCCCGGGGACAGACCCAACCTACGAGCAGTACTTC. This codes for CASSPGTDPTYEQYF.

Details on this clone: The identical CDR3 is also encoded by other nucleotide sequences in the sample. The CDR3 DNA reads as TGCGCCAGCAGCCAGGGACAGCAAGAGACCCAGTACTTC. This codes for CASSQGQQETQYF. The chain carries TRBV4-1 and TRBJ2-5; 7 bases are a match to TRBD1. The germline gives CDR1 MGHRA, CDR2 YSYEKL. Losses at the gene ends were 3 bases for V and 2 bases for J; bases not matched to a gene: 0. This CDR3 comprises 13 residues.

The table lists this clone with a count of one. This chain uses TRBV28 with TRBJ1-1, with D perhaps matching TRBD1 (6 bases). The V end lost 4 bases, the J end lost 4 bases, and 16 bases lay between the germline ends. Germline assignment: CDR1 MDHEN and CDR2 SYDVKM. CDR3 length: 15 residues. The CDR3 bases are TGTGCCAGCAGTTCACCGGGACAATGGGGCACTGAAGCTTTCTTT. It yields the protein CASSSPGQWGTEAFF.

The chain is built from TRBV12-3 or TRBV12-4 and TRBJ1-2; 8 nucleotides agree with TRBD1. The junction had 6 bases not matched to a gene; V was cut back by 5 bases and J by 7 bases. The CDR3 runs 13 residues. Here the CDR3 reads CASSKQGVGGYTF. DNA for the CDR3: TGTGCCAGCAGTAAACAGGGGGTGGGTGGCTACACCTTC.

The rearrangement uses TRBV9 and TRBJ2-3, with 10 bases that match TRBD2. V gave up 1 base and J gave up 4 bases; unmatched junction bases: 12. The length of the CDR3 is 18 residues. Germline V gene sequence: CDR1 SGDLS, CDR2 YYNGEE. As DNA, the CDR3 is TGTGCCAGCAGCGTAAACTGGGAGCGGGAGGGCGACCCAGATACGCAGTATTTT. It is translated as CASSVNWEREGDPDTQYF.

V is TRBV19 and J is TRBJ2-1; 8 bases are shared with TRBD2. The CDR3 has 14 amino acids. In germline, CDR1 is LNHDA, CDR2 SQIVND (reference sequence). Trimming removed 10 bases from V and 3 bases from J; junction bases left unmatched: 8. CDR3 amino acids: CATSSSGSYNEQFF. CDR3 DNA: TGTGCCACCTCCTCCAGCGGGAGCTACAATGAGCAGTTCTTC.

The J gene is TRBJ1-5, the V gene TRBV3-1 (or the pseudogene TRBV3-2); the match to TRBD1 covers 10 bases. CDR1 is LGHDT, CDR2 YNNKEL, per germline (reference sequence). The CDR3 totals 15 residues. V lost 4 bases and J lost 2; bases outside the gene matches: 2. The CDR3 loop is CASSPGTGGNQPQHF. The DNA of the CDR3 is TGTGCCAGCAGCCCCGGGACAGGGGGCAATCAGCCCCAGCATTTT.

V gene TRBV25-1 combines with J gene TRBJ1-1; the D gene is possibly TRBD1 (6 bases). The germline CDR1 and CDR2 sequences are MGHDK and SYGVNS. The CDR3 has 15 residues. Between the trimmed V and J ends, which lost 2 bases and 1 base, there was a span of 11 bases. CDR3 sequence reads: CASSEEGRGNTEAFF. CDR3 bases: TGTGCCAGCAGTGAAGAAGGCAGGGGGAACACTGAAGCTTTCTTT. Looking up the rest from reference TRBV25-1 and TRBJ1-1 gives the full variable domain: EADIYQTPRYLVIGTGKKITLECSQTMGHDKMYWYQQDPGMELHLIHYSYGVNSTEKGDLSSESTVSRIRTEHFPLTLESARPSHTSQYLCASSEEGRGNTEAFFGQGTRLTVV.

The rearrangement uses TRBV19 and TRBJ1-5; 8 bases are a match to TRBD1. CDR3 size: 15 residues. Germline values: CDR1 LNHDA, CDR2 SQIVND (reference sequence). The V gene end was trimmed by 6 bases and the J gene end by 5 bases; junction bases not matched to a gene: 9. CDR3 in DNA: TGTGCCAGTAGGACGGACAGGGCTGCCTATCAGCCCCAGCATTTT. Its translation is CASRTDRAAYQPQHF.

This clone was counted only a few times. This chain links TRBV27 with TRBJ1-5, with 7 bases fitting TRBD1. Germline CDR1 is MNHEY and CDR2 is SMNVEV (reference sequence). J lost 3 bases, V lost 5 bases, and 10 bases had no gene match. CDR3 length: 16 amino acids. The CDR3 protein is CASSPRQGPNNQPQHF. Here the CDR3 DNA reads TGTGCCAGCAGTCCAAGACAGGGACCCAACAATCAGCCCCAGCATTTT.

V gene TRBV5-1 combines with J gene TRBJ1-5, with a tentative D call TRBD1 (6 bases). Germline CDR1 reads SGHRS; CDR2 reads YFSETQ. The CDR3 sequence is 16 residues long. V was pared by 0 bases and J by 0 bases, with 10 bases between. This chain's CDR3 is CASSLGAGDSNQPQHF. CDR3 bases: TGCGCCAGCAGCTTGGGCGCAGGGGATAGCAATCAGCCCCAGCATTTT.

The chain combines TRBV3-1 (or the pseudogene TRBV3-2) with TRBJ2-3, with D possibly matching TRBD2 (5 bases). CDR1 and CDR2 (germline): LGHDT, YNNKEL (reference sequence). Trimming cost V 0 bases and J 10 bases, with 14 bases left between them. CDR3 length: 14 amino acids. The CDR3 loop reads CASSQEGWESAQYF. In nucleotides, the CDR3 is TGTGCCAGCAGCCAAGAAGGGTGGGAGTCGGCGCAGTATTTT.

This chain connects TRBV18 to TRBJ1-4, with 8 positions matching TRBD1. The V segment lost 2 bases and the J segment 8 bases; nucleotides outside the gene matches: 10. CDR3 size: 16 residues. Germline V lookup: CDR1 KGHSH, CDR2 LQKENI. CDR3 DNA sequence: TGTGCCAGCTCACCAAAAGAACAGGGGGAGGGAGAAAAACTGTTTTTT. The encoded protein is CASSPKEQGEGEKLFF.

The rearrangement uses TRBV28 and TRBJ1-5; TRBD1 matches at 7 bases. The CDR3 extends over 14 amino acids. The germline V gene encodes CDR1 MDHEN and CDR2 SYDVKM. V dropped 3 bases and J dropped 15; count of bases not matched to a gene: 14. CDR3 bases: TGTGCCAGCAGTTTGATTATAGGACAGGCGGCTGGGCATTTT. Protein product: CASSLIIGQAAGHF.